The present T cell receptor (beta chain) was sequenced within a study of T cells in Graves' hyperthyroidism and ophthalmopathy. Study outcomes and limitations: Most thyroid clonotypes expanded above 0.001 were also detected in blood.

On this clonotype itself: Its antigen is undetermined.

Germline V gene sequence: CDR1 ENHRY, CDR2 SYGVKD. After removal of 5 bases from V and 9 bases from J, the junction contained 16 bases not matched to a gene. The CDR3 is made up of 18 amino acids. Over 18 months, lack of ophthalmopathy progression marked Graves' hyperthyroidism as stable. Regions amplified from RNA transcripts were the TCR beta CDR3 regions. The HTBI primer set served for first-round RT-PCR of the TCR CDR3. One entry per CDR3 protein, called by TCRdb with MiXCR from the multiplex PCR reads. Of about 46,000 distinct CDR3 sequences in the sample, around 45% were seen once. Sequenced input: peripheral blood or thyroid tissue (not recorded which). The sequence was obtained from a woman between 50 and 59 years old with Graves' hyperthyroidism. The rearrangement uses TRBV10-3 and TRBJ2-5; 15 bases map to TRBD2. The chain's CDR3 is CAISWGLAGGARWEAQYF. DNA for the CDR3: TGTGCCATCAGTTGGGGACTAGCGGGAGGAGCGAGGTGGGAGGCCCAGTACTTC.